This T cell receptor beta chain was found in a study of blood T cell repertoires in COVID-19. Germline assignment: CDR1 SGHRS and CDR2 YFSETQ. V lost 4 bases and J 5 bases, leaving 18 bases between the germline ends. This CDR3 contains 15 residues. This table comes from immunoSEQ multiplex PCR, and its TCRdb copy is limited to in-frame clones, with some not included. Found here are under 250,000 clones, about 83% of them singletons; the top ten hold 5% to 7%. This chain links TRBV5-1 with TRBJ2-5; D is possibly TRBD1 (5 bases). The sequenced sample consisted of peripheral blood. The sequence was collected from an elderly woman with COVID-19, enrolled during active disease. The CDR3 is CASSPDISQRETQYF. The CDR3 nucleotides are TGCGCCAGCAGCCCGGACATATCCCAGAGGGAGACCCAGTACTTC.